The source of this T cell receptor beta chain is a study of CXCR3-negative and CXCR3-positive naive CD8 T cells. Study-wide results and caveats: Researchers report that CXCR3-positive naive cells carry more hydrophobic TRB CDR3s than CXCR3-negative naive cells.

5' RACE that incorporated UMI labels was used to prepare the TRB cDNA libraries. TCRdb re-called the 5' RACE reads; one entry per CDR3 protein, DNA not given. The table lists about 6,900 distinct CDR3 sequences. The germline gives CDR1 MNHEY, CDR2 SVGAGI. The CDR3 extends over 15 amino acids. With respect to this clonotype: What it binds is unknown.

Sequenced material: naive CXCR3+ CD8+ T cells from blood. The sample's subset: CD45RO-CCR7+CD27+CD95- naive CD8+ T cells expressing CXCR3 (TNR3+). The source of this sequence is a human donor in good health. Some clones in this sample may be carry-over from other donors' samples. The chain recombines TRBV6-5 with TRBJ2-7; as DNA is missing, the TRBD2 call by TCRdb cannot be tested. CDR3 sequence reads: CASKRLADLSYEQYF.